In its sample, the clone carrying this T cell receptor beta chain was seen many times. This sample was taken from a study of T cells after posttransplantation cyclophosphamide. The CDR3 consists of 16 residues. V shed 5 bases and J 5 bases; nucleotides not matched to a gene: 10. CDR1 and CDR2 from the germline V gene are SEHNR and FQNEAQ (reference sequence). Assay used: immunoSEQ multiplex PCR; TCRdb lists only in-frame clones, some missing. The record shows about 25,000 clones for this sample, with no singletons present. This related bone marrow graft donor gave peripheral blood on the day of marrow donation.

This clonotype originated in a woman between 50 and 59 years old in good health, CMV-negative, and a related stem cell transplant donor. The source material was PBMCs. The V gene is TRBV7-9, the J gene TRBJ2-2; 8 nucleotides match TRBD2. CDR3 coding DNA: TGTGCCAGCAGCCGAGGGAGCGGGAGTGGAACCGGGGAGCTGTTTTTT. It encodes CASSRGSGSGTGELFF. The variable domain in full, with the rest retrieved from reference TRBV7-9 and TRBJ2-2, is DTGVSQNPRHKITKRGQNVTFRCDPISEHNRLYWYRQTLGQGPEFLTYFQNEAQLEKSRLLSDRFSAERPKGSFSTLEIQRTEQGDSAMYLCASSRGSGSGTGELFFGEGSRLTVL.